This T cell receptor beta chain was profiled in a study of T cell responses to AZD1222 COVID-19 vaccine. The trim removed 3 bases at V and 7 bases at J, leaving 8 bases unmatched. Germline loops: CDR1 MNHNS, CDR2 SASEGT. There are 15 residues in the CDR3. In the case of this clone: Its antigen is unidentified.

Study-wide results and caveats: Among the donors, most were white British and more were female, and clonal diversity was possibly underestimated. Spike-specific TCR breadth and depth grew following two AZD1222 doses. Regions left unmutated in variants are reportedly the target of nearly half of spike-specific TCRs.

Only in-frame clones appear in the TCRdb table, and some are missing; sequencing was by immunoSEQ multiplex PCR. Altogether about 160,000 clones are present, approximately 90% being singletons, with the ten largest covering around 1%. This sequence was found in an adult who received the AZD1222 COVID-19 vaccine. The sample was peripheral blood, taken 28 days after the second AZD1222 dose. The V and J genes are TRBV6-1 and TRBJ1-2; TRBD1 agrees at 10 bases. The CDR3 DNA sequence: TGTGCCAGCAGTGACCGACAGGGGGCATATGGTGGCTACACCTTC. It yields the protein CASSDRQGAYGGYTF.